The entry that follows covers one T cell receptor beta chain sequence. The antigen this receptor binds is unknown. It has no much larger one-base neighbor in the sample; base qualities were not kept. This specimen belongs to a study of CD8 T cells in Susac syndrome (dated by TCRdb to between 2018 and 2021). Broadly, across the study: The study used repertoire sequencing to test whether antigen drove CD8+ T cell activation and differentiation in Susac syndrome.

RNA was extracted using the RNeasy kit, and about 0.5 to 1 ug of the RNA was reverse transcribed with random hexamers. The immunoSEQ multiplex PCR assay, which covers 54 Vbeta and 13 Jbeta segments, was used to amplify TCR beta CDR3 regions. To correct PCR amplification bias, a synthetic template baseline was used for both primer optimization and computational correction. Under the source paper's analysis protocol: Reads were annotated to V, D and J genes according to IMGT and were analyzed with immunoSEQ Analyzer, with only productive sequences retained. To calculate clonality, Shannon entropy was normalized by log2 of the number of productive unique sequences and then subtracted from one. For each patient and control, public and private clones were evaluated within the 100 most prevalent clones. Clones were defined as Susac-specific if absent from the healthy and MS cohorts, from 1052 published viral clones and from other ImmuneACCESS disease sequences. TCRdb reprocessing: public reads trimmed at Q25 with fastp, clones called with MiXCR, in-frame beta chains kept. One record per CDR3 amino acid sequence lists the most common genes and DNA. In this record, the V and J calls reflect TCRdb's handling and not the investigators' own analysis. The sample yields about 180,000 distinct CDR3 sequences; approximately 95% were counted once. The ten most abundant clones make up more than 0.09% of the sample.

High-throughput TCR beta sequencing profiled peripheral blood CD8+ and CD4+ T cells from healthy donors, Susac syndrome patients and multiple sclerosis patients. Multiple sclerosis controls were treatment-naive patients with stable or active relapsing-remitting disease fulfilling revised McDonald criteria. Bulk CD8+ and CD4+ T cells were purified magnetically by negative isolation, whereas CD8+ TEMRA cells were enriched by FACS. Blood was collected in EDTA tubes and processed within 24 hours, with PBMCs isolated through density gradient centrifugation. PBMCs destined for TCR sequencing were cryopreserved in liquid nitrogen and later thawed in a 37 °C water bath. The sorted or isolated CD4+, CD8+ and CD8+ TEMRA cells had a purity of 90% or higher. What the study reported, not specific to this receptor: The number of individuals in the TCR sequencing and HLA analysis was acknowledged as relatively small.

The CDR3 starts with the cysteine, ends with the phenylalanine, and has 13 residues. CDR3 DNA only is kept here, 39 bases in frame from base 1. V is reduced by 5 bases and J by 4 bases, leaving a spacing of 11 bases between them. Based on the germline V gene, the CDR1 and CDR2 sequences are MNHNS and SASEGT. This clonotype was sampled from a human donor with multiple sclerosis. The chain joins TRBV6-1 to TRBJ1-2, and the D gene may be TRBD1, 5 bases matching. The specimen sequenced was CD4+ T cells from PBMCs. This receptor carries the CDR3 CASSPRDGYGYTF. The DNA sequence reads TGTGCCAGCAGTCCCAGGGACGGCTATGGCTACACCTTC.